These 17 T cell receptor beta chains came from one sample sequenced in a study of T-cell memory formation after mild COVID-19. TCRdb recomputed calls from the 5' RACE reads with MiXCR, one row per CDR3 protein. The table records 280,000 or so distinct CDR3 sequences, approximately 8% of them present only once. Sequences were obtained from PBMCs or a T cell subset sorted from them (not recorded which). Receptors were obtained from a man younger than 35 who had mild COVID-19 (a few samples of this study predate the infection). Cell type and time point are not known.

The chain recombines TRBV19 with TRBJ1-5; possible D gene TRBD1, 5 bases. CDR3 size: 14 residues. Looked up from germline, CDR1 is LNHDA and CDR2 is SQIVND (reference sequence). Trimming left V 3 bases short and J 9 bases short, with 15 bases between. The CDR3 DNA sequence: TGTGCCAGTAGTATGCGGGACGGCGTTTGGCCCCAGCATTTT. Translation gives CASSMRDGVWPQHF.

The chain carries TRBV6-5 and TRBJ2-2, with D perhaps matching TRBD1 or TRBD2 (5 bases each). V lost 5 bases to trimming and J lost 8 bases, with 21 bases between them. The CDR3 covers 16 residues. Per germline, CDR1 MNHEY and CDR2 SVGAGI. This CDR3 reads CASSDAGTPRGGELFF. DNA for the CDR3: TGTGCCAGCAGTGACGCCGGGACCCCGAGGGGAGGGGAGCTGTTTTTT.

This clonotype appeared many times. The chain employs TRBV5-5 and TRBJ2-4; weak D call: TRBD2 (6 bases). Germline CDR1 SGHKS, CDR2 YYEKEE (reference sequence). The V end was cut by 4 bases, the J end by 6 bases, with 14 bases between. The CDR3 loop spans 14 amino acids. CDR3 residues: CASSLLATANIQYF. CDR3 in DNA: TGTGCCAGCAGCCTGCTAGCGACAGCAAACATTCAGTACTTC.

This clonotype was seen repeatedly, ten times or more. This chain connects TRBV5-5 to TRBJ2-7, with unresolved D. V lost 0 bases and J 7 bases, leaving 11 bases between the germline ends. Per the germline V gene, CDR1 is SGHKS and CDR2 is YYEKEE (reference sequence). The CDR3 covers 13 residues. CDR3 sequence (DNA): TGTGCCAGCAGCTTGGCCGAGGATCTTGAGCAGTACGTC. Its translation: CASSLAEDLEQYV.

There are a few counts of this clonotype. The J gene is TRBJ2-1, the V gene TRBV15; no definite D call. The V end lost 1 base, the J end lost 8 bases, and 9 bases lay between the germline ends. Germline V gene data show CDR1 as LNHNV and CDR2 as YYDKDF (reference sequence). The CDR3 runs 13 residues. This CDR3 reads CATSRATEHEQFF. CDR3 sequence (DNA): TGTGCCACCAGCAGAGCAACGGAGCATGAGCAGTTCTTC.

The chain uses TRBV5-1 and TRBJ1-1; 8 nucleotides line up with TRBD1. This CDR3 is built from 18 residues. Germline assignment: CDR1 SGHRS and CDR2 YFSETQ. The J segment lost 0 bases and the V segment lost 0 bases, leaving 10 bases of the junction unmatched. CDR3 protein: CASSLAWSRGLLNTEAFF. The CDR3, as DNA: TGCGCCAGCAGCTTGGCTTGGAGCAGGGGGCTCTTGAACACTGAAGCTTTCTTT.

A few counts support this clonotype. CDR3 in amino acids: CASSFYSGADQPQHF. CDR3 sequence (DNA): TGTGCCAGCAGTTTTTATAGTGGCGCGGATCAGCCCCAGCATTTT. The chain combines TRBV12-3 or TRBV12-4 with TRBJ1-5; D gene ambiguous. This CDR3 comprises 15 residues. The V end lost 3 bases, the J end lost 5 bases, and 14 bases lay between the germline ends.

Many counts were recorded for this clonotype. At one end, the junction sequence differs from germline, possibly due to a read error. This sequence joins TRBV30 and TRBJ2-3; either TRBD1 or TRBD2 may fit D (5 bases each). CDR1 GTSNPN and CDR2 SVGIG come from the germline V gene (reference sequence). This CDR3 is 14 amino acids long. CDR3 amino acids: CAGSGWGPTDTQYF. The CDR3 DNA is TGTGCCGGGAGTGGTTGGGGCCCGACAGATACGCAGTATTTT.

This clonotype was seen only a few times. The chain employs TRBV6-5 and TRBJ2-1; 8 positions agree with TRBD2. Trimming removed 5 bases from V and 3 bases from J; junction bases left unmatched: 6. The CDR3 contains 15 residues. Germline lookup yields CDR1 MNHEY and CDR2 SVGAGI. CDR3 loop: CASSPSGRIYNEQFF. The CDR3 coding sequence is TGTGCCAGCAGTCCTAGCGGGCGGATCTACAATGAGCAGTTCTTC.

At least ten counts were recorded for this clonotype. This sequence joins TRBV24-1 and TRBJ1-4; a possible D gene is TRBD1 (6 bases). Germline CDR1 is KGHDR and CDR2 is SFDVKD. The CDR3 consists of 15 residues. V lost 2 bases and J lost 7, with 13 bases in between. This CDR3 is CATSDSGGGAEKLFF. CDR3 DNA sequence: TGTGCCACCAGTGATTCCGGTGGGGGGGCTGAAAAACTGTTTTTT.

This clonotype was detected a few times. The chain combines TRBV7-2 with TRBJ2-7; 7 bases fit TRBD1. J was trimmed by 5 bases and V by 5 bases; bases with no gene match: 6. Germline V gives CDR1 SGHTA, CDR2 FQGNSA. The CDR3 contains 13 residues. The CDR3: CASSPGTVNEQYF. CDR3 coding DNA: TGTGCCAGCAGCCCTGGGACAGTCAACGAGCAGTACTTC.

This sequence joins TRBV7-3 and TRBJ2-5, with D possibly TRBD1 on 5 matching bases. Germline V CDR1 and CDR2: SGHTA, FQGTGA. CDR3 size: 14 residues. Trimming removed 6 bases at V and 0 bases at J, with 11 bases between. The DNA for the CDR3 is TGTGCCAGCAGTCAAGACAGAAACCAAGAGACCCAGTACTTC. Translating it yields CASSQDRNQETQYF. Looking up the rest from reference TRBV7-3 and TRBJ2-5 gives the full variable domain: GAGVSQTPSNKVTEKGKYVELRCDPISGHTALYWYRQSLGQGPEFLIYFQGTGAADDSGLPNDRFFAVRPEGSVSTLKIQRTERGDSAVYLCASSQDRNQETQYFGPGTRLLVL.

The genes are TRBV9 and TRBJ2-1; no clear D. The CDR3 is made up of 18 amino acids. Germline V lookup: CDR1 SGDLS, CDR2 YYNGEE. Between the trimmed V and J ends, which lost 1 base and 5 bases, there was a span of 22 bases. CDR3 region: CASSVQSGVGGIHNEQFF. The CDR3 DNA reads TGTGCCAGCAGCGTACAGTCAGGTGTCGGTGGGATCCACAATGAGCAGTTCTTC.

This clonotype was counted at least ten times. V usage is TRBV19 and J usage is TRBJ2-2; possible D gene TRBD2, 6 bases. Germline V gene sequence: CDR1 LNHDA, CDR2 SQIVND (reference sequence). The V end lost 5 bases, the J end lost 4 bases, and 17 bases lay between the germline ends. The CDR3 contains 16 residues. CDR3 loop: CASSGRWQGGTGELFF. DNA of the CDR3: TGTGCCAGTAGTGGGCGTTGGCAGGGAGGCACCGGGGAGCTGTTTTTT.

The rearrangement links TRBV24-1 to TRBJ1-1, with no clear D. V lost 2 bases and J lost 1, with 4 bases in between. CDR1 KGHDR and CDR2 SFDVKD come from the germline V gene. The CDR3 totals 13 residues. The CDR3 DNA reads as TGTGCCACCAGTGATTACAGGAACACTGAAGCTTTCTTT. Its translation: CATSDYRNTEAFF.

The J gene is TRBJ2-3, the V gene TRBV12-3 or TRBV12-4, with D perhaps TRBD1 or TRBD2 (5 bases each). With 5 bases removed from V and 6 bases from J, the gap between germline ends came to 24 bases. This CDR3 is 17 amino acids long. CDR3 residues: CASSLGPFGAVLDTQYF. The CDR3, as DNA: TGTGCCAGCAGTCTCGGTCCGTTCGGGGCAGTACTGGATACGCAGTATTTT.

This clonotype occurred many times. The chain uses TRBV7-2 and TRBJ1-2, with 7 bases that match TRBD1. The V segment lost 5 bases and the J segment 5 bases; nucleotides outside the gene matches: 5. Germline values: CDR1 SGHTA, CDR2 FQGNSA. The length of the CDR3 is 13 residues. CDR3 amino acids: CASSPEGAYGYTF. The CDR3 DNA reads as TGTGCCAGCAGCCCTGAGGGGGCGTATGGCTACACCTTC.